This is a list of T cell receptor beta chains from one sample in a study of blood T cell repertoires in COVID-19. Profiling relied on immunoSEQ multiplex PCR, and the TCRdb table lists in-frame clones only, not all of them. Here the sample spans some 390,000 clones, 85% to 90% being singletons. Sequencing was performed on PBMCs or T cells enriched from blood (not recorded which). The source is a young man who had recovered from COVID-19. Both conserved end residues are part of each CDR3. D genes are given only for firm matches. A row's size may be missing; if present it is once, few, many or a size class.

J: TRBJ2-7; D: TRBD1; V: TRBV7-6; size: NA; DNA: TGTGCCAGCAGCTTAGCGCAGCCGGGACAGGGGGAGCAGTACTTC; CDR3: CASSLAQPGQGEQYF
J: TRBJ2-2; D: TRBD2; V: TRBV13; size: NA; DNA: TGTGCCAGCAGCCCCCGGGGGGCCGGGGAGCTGTTTTTT; CDR3: CASSPRGAGELFF
J: TRBJ2-5; D: TRBD1; V: TRBV27; size: NA; DNA: TGTGCCAGCAGAGGACAGGGGGCTGAGACCCAGTACTTC; CDR3: CASRGQGAETQYF
J: TRBJ1-2; D: TRBD1; V: TRBV28; size: NA; DNA: TGTGCCAGCAGTAAGCCGGGACAGGGAATCTATGGCTACACCTTC; CDR3: CASSKPGQGIYGYTF
J: TRBJ1-6; D: NA; V: TRBV5-4; size: NA; DNA: TGTGCCAGCAGCTTTGACCTTGCGGGTTCACCCCTCCACTTT; CDR3: CASSFDLAGSPLHF
J: TRBJ2-1; D: NA; V: TRBV7-9; size: NA; DNA: TGTGCCAGCAGCTTAATTGGGGCGAATGAGCAGTTCTTC; CDR3: CASSLIGANEQFF
J: TRBJ2-3; D: TRBD2; V: TRBV30; size: NA; DNA: TGTGCCTGGGGAGGACTTAGCGCTAGCGGGAGTGATACGCAGTATTTT; CDR3: CAWGGLSASGSDTQYF
J: TRBJ1-2; D: TRBD1; V: TRBV5-1; size: NA; DNA: TGCGCCAGCAGCCCCACCGGGACAGGGGGCCCTACTAACTATGGCTACACCTTC; CDR3: CASSPTGTGGPTNYGYTF
J: TRBJ1-2; D: NA; V: TRBV3-1/TRBV3-2; size: NA; DNA: TGTGCCAGCAGCCAAGGGGCAGGGCATGGCTACACCTTC; CDR3: CASSQGAGHGYTF
J: TRBJ2-6; D: NA; V: TRBV21-1; size: NA; DNA: TGTGCCAGCAGCACAGACAACAGCTCTGGGGCCAACGTCCTGACTTTC; CDR3: CASSTDNSSGANVLTF
J: TRBJ1-1; D: TRBD1; V: TRBV19; size: few; DNA: TGTGCCAGTAGTAGAAAGACAGGGGGTGGTTCTGAAGCTTTCTTT; CDR3: CASSRKTGGGSEAFF
J: TRBJ2-2; D: TRBD2; V: TRBV19; size: NA; DNA: TGTGCCAGTAGTATCAGGACTAGCGGGAGGAGTACCGGGGAGCTGTTTTTT; CDR3: CASSIRTSGRSTGELFF
J: TRBJ1-1; D: TRBD1; V: TRBV18; size: NA; DNA: TGTGCCAGCACCTATTCCCCGACAGGGCTGGCTGAAGCTTTCTTT; CDR3: CASTYSPTGLAEAFF
J: TRBJ2-5; D: TRBD1; V: TRBV6-5; size: NA; DNA: TGTGCCAGCAGTTGGGGGACAGGCGAAGAGACCCAGTACTTC; CDR3: CASSWGTGEETQYF
J: TRBJ2-1; D: TRBD2; V: TRBV28; size: once; DNA: TGTGCCAGCAGTTTACCGTCTAGCGGCCCCTACAATGAGCAGTTCTTC; CDR3: CASSLPSSGPYNEQFF
J: TRBJ1-2; D: NA; V: TRBV30; size: once; DNA: TGTGCCTGGACTGTAGGTCAGCCAGGGCGCAACTATGGCTACACCTTC; CDR3: CAWTVGQPGRNYGYTF
J: TRBJ2-1; D: NA; V: TRBV24-1; size: once; DNA: TGTGCCACCAGAGGGTCTGGGGCGGGGCAATACAATGAGCAGTTCTTC; CDR3: CATRGSGAGQYNEQFF
J: TRBJ1-1; D: NA; V: TRBV7-9; size: few; DNA: TGTGCCAGCAGCATTCCCACAGCGAACACTGAAGCTTTCTTT; CDR3: CASSIPTANTEAFF
J: TRBJ2-1; D: TRBD2; V: TRBV2; size: NA; DNA: TGTGCCAGCAGTGGGAATAGCGGGAGGGCCTTTTATGAGCAGTTCTTC; CDR3: CASSGNSGRAFYEQFF
J: TRBJ2-1; D: TRBD2; V: TRBV20-1; size: NA; DNA: TGCAGTGCTAGTCTAGCGGGAAATGAAGGGATCTTC; CDR3: CSASLAGNEGIF
J: TRBJ2-7; D: NA; V: TRBV18; size: NA; DNA: TGTGCCAGCTCACCGCTAGAATACCGTATCTACGAGCAGTACTTC; CDR3: CASSPLEYRIYEQYF
J: TRBJ1-3; D: TRBD1; V: TRBV30; size: NA; DNA: TGTGCCTGGACCTCAGGGACAGGCTCTGGAAACACCATATATTTT; CDR3: CAWTSGTGSGNTIYF
J: TRBJ1-2; D: NA; V: TRBV9; size: once; DNA: TGTGCCAGCAGCGTAGGTGGCGGCAATAACTATGGCTACACCTTC; CDR3: CASSVGGGNNYGYTF
J: TRBJ1-1; D: NA; V: TRBV5-1; size: NA; DNA: TGCGCCAGCAGCTTGTTTGAGGGAGGCACTGAAGCTTTCTTT; CDR3: CASSLFEGGTEAFF
J: TRBJ1-6; D: TRBD1; V: TRBV19; size: NA; DNA: TGTGCCAGTAGAACCGGGACAGCAAATTCACCCCTCCACTTT; CDR3: CASRTGTANSPLHF
J: TRBJ1-5; D: NA; V: TRBV25-1; size: NA; DNA: TGTGCCAGCAGTTTACAAGGGGATCAGCCCCAGCATTTT; CDR3: CASSLQGDQPQHF
J: TRBJ1-6; D: TRBD1; V: TRBV7-6; size: few; DNA: TGTGCCAGCAGCTCTGGACAGGGTCTGGATTCACCCCTCCACTTT; CDR3: CASSSGQGLDSPLHF
J: TRBJ2-1; D: NA; V: TRBV5-1; size: NA; DNA: TGCGCCAGCAGCTTGGGCAGGGGAAGAGATGAGCAGTTCTTC; CDR3: CASSLGRGRDEQFF
J: TRBJ2-1; D: TRBD2; V: TRBV9; size: NA; DNA: TGTGCCAGCAGCGTAGGTCAGTCTAGCGGGAGTGCTGGCAATGAGCAGTTCTTC; CDR3: CASSVGQSSGSAGNEQFF
J: TRBJ2-3; D: TRBD2; V: TRBV28; size: NA; DNA: TGTGCCAGCAGCCTGGCGGCCGCGGGAGCTACAGATACGCAGTATTTT; CDR3: CASSLAAAGATDTQYF
J: TRBJ1-3; D: NA; V: TRBV7-9; size: NA; DNA: TGTGCCAGCAGCTTAATAATTACTGGAAACACCATATATTTT; CDR3: CASSLIITGNTIYF
J: TRBJ1-1; D: TRBD1; V: TRBV19; size: NA; DNA: TGTGCCAGTAGTTTAAACAGGGGACGGACTGAAGCTTTCTTT; CDR3: CASSLNRGRTEAFF
J: TRBJ1-4; D: NA; V: TRBV18; size: NA; DNA: TGTGCCAGCTCACGACTGGGTGAAAAACTGTTTTTT; CDR3: CASSRLGEKLFF
J: TRBJ1-2; D: TRBD1; V: TRBV7-2; size: few; DNA: TGTGCCAGCAGCTATGACCGGGACAGGGGCCTCTATGGCTACACCTTC; CDR3: CASSYDRDRGLYGYTF
J: TRBJ1-2; D: TRBD1; V: TRBV15; size: NA; DNA: TGTGCCACCAGCATAGGACAGGGCCCCTATGGCTACACCTTC; CDR3: CATSIGQGPYGYTF
J: TRBJ2-7; D: TRBD1; V: TRBV5-1; size: NA; DNA: TGCGCCAGCAGCCGACAGGGGGCAAGGGTTTACGAGCAGTACTTC; CDR3: CASSRQGARVYEQYF
J: TRBJ1-3; D: NA; V: TRBV10-3; size: NA; DNA: TGTGCCATCAGTGAGTCGTCGAACACCATATATTTT; CDR3: CAISESSNTIYF
J: TRBJ2-1; D: NA; V: TRBV4-2; size: NA; DNA: TGTGCCAGCAGCCAAGGAGTACTAGCCAATGAGCAGTTCTTC; CDR3: CASSQGVLANEQFF
J: TRBJ1-5; D: NA; V: TRBV2; size: NA; DNA: TGTGCCAGCAGACAGGGCCAAAATCAGCCCCAGCATTTT; CDR3: CASRQGQNQPQHF
J: TRBJ1-4; D: NA; V: TRBV11-2; size: NA; DNA: TGTGCCAGCAGCTTAGGGCTCACAGAGGAAAAACTGTTTTTT; CDR3: CASSLGLTEEKLFF
J: TRBJ2-3; D: NA; V: TRBV7-9; size: once; DNA: TGTGCCAGCAGCTTAGTAGGAGAGGGGGGGCGCAGGTATTTT; CDR3: CASSLVGEGGRRYF
J: TRBJ2-5; D: NA; V: TRBV5-1; size: NA; DNA: TGCGCCAGCAGCCCCAAGACAGCCTTTCAAGAGACCCAGTACTTC; CDR3: CASSPKTAFQETQYF
J: TRBJ2-1; D: TRBD2; V: TRBV2; size: once; DNA: TGTGCCAGCCTGACTAGCGGCACGTACAATGAGCAGTTCTTC; CDR3: CASLTSGTYNEQFF
J: TRBJ1-1; D: NA; V: TRBV12-3/TRBV12-4; size: NA; DNA: TGTGCCAGCAGTTTAGACGGGGGGCAAGCTTTCTTT; CDR3: CASSLDGGQAFF
J: TRBJ1-3; D: NA; V: TRBV11-2; size: NA; DNA: TGTGCCAGCAGCGCGGAGGCTGGAAACACCATATATTTT; CDR3: CASSAEAGNTIYF
J: TRBJ1-4; D: TRBD1; V: TRBV5-8; size: NA; DNA: TGTGCCAGCAACCTGGGACAGCTTAATGAAAAACTGTTTTTT; CDR3: CASNLGQLNEKLFF
J: TRBJ2-2; D: NA; V: TRBV7-3; size: few; DNA: TGTGCCAGCAGCCCTAGCGCCTACACCGGGGAGCTGTTTTTT; CDR3: CASSPSAYTGELFF
J: TRBJ1-3; D: NA; V: TRBV5-6; size: NA; DNA: TGTGCCAGCGGGGGCGTCTCTGGAAACACCATATATTTT; CDR3: CASGGVSGNTIYF
J: TRBJ2-2; D: TRBD1; V: TRBV7-9; size: NA; DNA: TGTGCCAGCAGCCCGGACAGGCCAACGAACACCGGGGAGCTGTTTTTT; CDR3: CASSPDRPTNTGELFF
J: TRBJ2-2; D: NA; V: TRBV19; size: NA; DNA: TGTGCCACCTCGAACACCGGGGAGCTGTTTTTT; CDR3: CATSNTGELFF
J: TRBJ2-5; D: NA; V: TRBV27; size: NA; DNA: TGTGCCAGCGCCCCCGGGACTCACGAGACCCAGTACTTC; CDR3: CASAPGTHETQYF
J: TRBJ2-7; D: NA; V: TRBV11-2; size: NA; DNA: TGTGCCAGCAGCTTCTTTCAGACCTACGAGCAGTACTTC; CDR3: CASSFFQTYEQYF
J: TRBJ1-1; D: NA; V: TRBV10-1; size: NA; DNA: TGCGCCAGCCAGGCAGGGGTTAGAACTGAAGCTTTCTTT; CDR3: CASQAGVRTEAFF
J: TRBJ1-2; D: NA; V: TRBV4-1; size: NA; DNA: TGCGCCAGCAGAGGGGATCACTATGGCTACACCTTC; CDR3: CASRGDHYGYTF
J: TRBJ1-1; D: TRBD1; V: TRBV18; size: NA; DNA: TGTGCCAGCTCACCAGGGGACAGGGGGAACACTGAAGCTTTCTTT; CDR3: CASSPGDRGNTEAFF
J: TRBJ2-3; D: TRBD1; V: TRBV5-6; size: NA; DNA: TGTGCCAGCAGCGACACAGGGGGCGTAGATACGCAGTATTTT; CDR3: CASSDTGGVDTQYF
J: TRBJ2-7; D: TRBD1; V: TRBV6-5; size: NA; DNA: TGTGCCAGCAGTTCGACGGGACAGGGAAGCTACGAGCAGTACTTC; CDR3: CASSSTGQGSYEQYF
J: TRBJ2-3; D: TRBD1; V: TRBV3-1/TRBV3-2; size: NA; DNA: TGTGCCAGCAGCCAGCTAGGGACAGGGGCGGGAGATACGCAGTATTTT; CDR3: CASSQLGTGAGDTQYF
J: TRBJ2-2; D: TRBD1; V: TRBV11-2; size: NA; DNA: TGTGCCAGCAGCCCTACCCCGGACAGGGTTAAGTCCGGGGAGCTGTTTTTT; CDR3: CASSPTPDRVKSGELFF
J: TRBJ2-1; D: NA; V: TRBV4-1; size: few; DNA: TGCGCCAGCAAGTGGAGGGGAACTGCGGACAATGAGCAGTTCTTC; CDR3: CASKWRGTADNEQFF